This T cell receptor beta chain emerged from a study of PD-1 blockade in mismatch repair-deficient tumors (dated by TCRdb to 2017 to 2019). For the wider study: Between late 2013 and September 2016, some 92 consecutive patients with over ten mismatch repair-deficient cancer types, all previously treated and progressing, were enrolled in the trial. Tumor-associated T cell clones in the peripheral blood of patients responding to PD-1 blockade were tracked using deep sequencing of TCR CDR3 regions.

The CDR3 sequence holds 13 residues, the cysteine and phenylalanine included. The entry retains the CDR3 DNA only, 39 bases that are in frame from base 1. V is reduced by 3 bases and J by 2 bases, leaving a spacing of 7 bases between them. The germline V gene sets CDR1 to MNHEY and CDR2 to SVGAGI. In light of the paper, this sample's time point label describes: identical roughly ten-day culture without peptide (control). Mismatch repair deficiency was established in every enrolled patient by polymerase chain reaction or immunohistochemistry. TCR sequencing was carried out for a few patients who responded to pembrolizumab therapy. Seven ELISpot-reactive candidate neoantigen peptides were each used in a roughly eleven-day in vitro stimulation before TCR sequencing. A control culture lacking peptide was run in an identical manner and was used as the baseline for calculation of clone fold changes. In the phase II trial, pembrolizumab PD-1 blockade was tested prospectively in advanced mismatch repair-deficient cancers, no matter which tissue of origin the cancers came from.

On this clone itself: Its antigen is unknown. One base away there is no much larger clone; base qualities are not given.

The paper as a whole reports these results and caveats: Clonal expansion was elicited by three of seven peptides, and 142 unique blood TCRs were yielded, about seven of which were also found in tumor; all positive peptides were derived from frameshift mutations. Tumor-resident clones, often undetectable in blood before treatment, expanded rapidly after pembrolizumab and then contracted, generally before radiologic responses.

The library came from the immunoSEQ multiplex PCR assay. As for the original processing: Clones were defined as neoantigen-specific by significant expansion to the relevant peptide and no significant expansion to any other tested peptide. TCRdb limited this immuneACCESS table to in-frame rearrangements with V and J called. A share of clones is missing; checked studies link under half to unresolved V genes, and the rest is unexplained. That table furnishes V, J and clone size, whereas the DNA furnished D and trimming. The sample data list around 13,000 clones, and 65% to 90% of these were observed just once. The ten largest account for roughly 11% of the sample.

The rearrangement joined TRBV6-5 to TRBJ1-2; tentative D gene TRBD1, with 5 bases matching. This TCR derives from an adult with mismatch repair-deficient cancer. The starting material was cells cultured in vitro, obtained from a patient treated with pembrolizumab. The base sequence is TGTGCCAGCAGTTATGGGGGAAACTATGGCTACACCTTC. Its protein product is CASSYGGNYGYTF.